This TCR beta chain is drawn from a study of T cells after yellow fever vaccination. The CDR3 is made up of 16 amino acids. Germline values: CDR1 DFQATT, CDR2 SNEGSKA (reference sequence). Study-wide results and caveats: Most primary-vaccination clones recurred post-booster (approximately 96% CD4, roughly 87% CD8). Within FACS-sorted repertoires, abundant clonotypes contaminating from the bulk population could be present. There was a small share of clonotypes that showed up in both the CD4 and CD8 compartments.

TCRdb used MiXCR to reprocess the 5' RACE reads, holding one entry per CDR3 protein. This sample has around 360,000 distinct CDR3 sequences, with more than 9% found just once. Worth noting for this clonotype: The antigen is undetermined. One junction end disagrees with the germline gene, perhaps due to a read error.

This sequence was found in a man aged 18-30 years who received the YFV17D yellow fever vaccine. Sequenced here: PBMCs, sampled on the day of the first yellow fever vaccination. The chain joins TRBV20-1 to TRBJ2-5, with 8 bases aligning to TRBD2. CDR3 in DNA: TGCTGTGCTCGCCAGGGGAGCGGGGGATCCCAAGAGACCCAGTACTTC. Protein sequence: CCARQGSGGSQETQYF.